These 8 T cell receptor beta chains share one sample of origin, sequenced in a study of radiation and T cells in renal cell carcinoma (dated by TCRdb to the early 2020s). According to the study, the label for this sample's time point signals: tumor resected at nephrectomy. The treatment or condition label, read with the paper, signifies: 15 Gy SBRT to primary tumor, nephrectomy 4 weeks later. Preparation of the library involved the immunoSEQ multiplex PCR assay. Entries here come from immuneACCESS through TCRdb and include only in-frame sequences with V and J called. Some clones fail to appear in such tables; in the studies checked, an unresolved V gene covers under half of the shortfall, and the cause of the remainder is unknown. This sample comprises roughly 20,000 clones, approximately 60% of them detected only once. The ten largest clonotypes hold around 13% of the sample. Here the sequenced sample was tumor tissue, taken from a patient whose treatment included radiotherapy and nephrectomy. The receptors were gathered from a woman aged 70-85 years with renal cell carcinoma.

This clone was counted a few times. V is TRBV27 and J is TRBJ1-6, with D possibly matching TRBD1 (5 bases). Germline loops: CDR1 MNHEY, CDR2 SMNVEV (reference sequence). Trimming stripped 8 bases from V and 3 bases from J, with 11 bases between. The CDR3 is 14 residues long. The CDR3 is CASGAGFYNSPLHF. CDR3 nucleotides: TGTGCCAGCGGGGCAGGGTTCTATAATTCACCCCTCCACTTT.

Remarks on this clone: Other DNA sequences in this sample translate to the same CDR3. This rearrangement joins TRBV30 to TRBJ1-5, with 9 bases matching TRBD1. Germline CDR1 reads GTSNPN; CDR2 reads SVGIG (reference sequence). The CDR3 spans 13 residues. The V and J ends lost 5 bases and 4 bases, in that order; junction bases with no gene match: 3. DNA for the CDR3: TGTGCCTGGGGGGGGACAGGGAATCAGCCCCAGCATTTT. Its protein product is CAWGGTGNQPQHF. The variable domain in full, with the rest retrieved from reference TRBV30 and TRBJ1-5, is SQTIHQWPATLVQPVGSPLSLECTVEGTSNPNLYWYRQAAGRGLQLLFYSVGIGQISSEVPQNLSASRPQDRQFILSSKKLLLSDSGFYLCAWGGTGNQPQHFGDGTRLSIL.

The genes are TRBV5-5 and TRBJ1-4; D not certain. The CDR3 totals 14 residues. Germline V CDR1 and CDR2: SGHKS, YYEKEE (reference sequence). Trimming removed 4 bases from V and 7 bases from J, with 14 bases in between. CDR3 loop: CASSPGGPGEKLFF. CDR3 coding DNA: TGTGCCAGCAGCCCTGGAGGGCCGGGTGAAAAACTGTTTTTT. Full variable domain (outside the CDR3, taken from reference TRBV5-5 and TRBJ1-4): DAGVTQSPTHLIKTRGQQVTLRCSPISGHKSVSWYQQVLGQGPQFIFQYYEKEERGRGNFPDRFSARQFPNYSSELNVNALLLGDSALYLCASSPGGPGEKLFFGSGTQLSVL.

V is TRBV29-1 and J is TRBJ2-6; D ambiguous. CDR3 length equals 16 residues. V lost 6 bases to trimming and J lost 0 bases, with 15 bases between them. Germline lookup yields CDR1 SQVTM and CDR2 ANQGSEA. The CDR3 DNA is TGCAGCGTCGTCGGGCTAGGAAACTCTGGGGCCAACGTCCTGACTTTC. This translates into CSVVGLGNSGANVLTF.

This clone was seen a handful of times. V and J are TRBV18 and TRBJ2-7; weak D call: TRBD2 (5 bases). V was pared by 6 bases and J by 3 bases, with 12 bases between. From germline, CDR1 is KGHSH and CDR2 LQKENI. This CDR3 spans 13 amino acids. In DNA form, the CDR3 reads TGTGCCAGCTCCCTATCAGGACTCTACGAGCAGTACTTC. Translating it yields CASSLSGLYEQYF.

V is TRBV11-3 and J is TRBJ2-1; 11 nucleotides match TRBD2. This CDR3 has 15 residues. Trimming removed 0 bases from V and 9 bases from J; junction bases left unmatched: 4. Per the germline V gene, CDR1 is SGHNT and CDR2 is YENEEA. The CDR3 nucleotides read TGTGCCAGCAGCTTAGAGACTAGCGGGGTTGGTGAGCAGTTCTTC. Protein sequence: CASSLETSGVGEQFF.

This clone turned up a few times. The chain employs TRBV27 and TRBJ2-5, with TRBD2 matching over 14 bases. The germline CDR1 and CDR2 sequences are MNHEY and SMNVEV (reference sequence). The V gene end was trimmed by 5 bases and the J gene end by 5 bases; junction bases not matched to a gene: 4. The CDR3 spans 15 residues. CDR3 DNA sequence: TGTGCCAGCAGTGTGGGACTAGCGGGGGCTGAGACCCAGTACTTC. This encodes CASSVGLAGAETQYF.

This clone was recorded once. The chain employs TRBV30 and TRBJ2-1; 8 nucleotides match TRBD2. This CDR3 contains 14 residues. Germline CDR1 reads GTSNPN; CDR2 reads SVGIG (reference sequence). With 4 bases clipped from V and 2 bases from J, the junction kept 4 bases outside the gene matches. CDR3 sequence: CAWNRGGAYNEQFF. CDR3 nucleotides: TGTGCCTGGAATCGGGGGGGCGCCTACAATGAGCAGTTCTTC.